Listed below are T cell receptor beta chains from one sample, sequenced in a study of OX40 agonist ivuxolimab in advanced cancers. The method was immunoSEQ multiplex PCR; TCRdb's version includes in-frame clones alone and lacks a portion of them. The sample lists about 54,000 clones, 80% to 90% occurring once. The starting material was CD4+ or CD8+ T cells sorted from blood, obtained in a trial of the OX40 agonist ivuxolimab. These receptors originate from an adult with an advanced solid tumor such as melanoma, head and neck, liver or kidney cancer. The CDR3 runs from the conserved cysteine through the conserved F or W. Each record gives: CDR3 DNA, CDR3 protein, clone size, D gene, V gene, CDR3 length, J gene. D genes are given only for firm matches. Clone sizes are given selectively: once, few, many, or a class where the clone is expanded.

CDR3 DNA: TGTGCCAGCAGCCTGAGGGTGAACACTGAAGCTTTCTTT; CDR3 protein: CASSLRVNTEAFF; clone size: .; D gene: .; V gene: TRBV5-6; CDR3 length: 13; J gene: TRBJ1-1
CDR3 DNA: TGCGCCAGCAGCAGGGGGGGACTATCTTCCGGGGATGAGCAGTTCTTC; CDR3 protein: CASSRGGLSSGDEQFF; clone size: .; D gene: .; V gene: TRBV5-1; CDR3 length: 16; J gene: TRBJ2-1
CDR3 DNA: TGCGCCAGCAGCCAAGCGGGGACTAGCGGGAGTACGGCAGATACGCAGTATTTT; CDR3 protein: CASSQAGTSGSTADTQYF; clone size: .; D gene: TRBD2; V gene: TRBV4-3; CDR3 length: 18; J gene: TRBJ2-3
CDR3 DNA: TGTGCCAGCAGTCCCCCCCAGGGGCTAAACTCACCCCTCCACTTT; CDR3 protein: CASSPPQGLNSPLHF; clone size: .; D gene: .; V gene: TRBV28; CDR3 length: 15; J gene: TRBJ1-6
CDR3 DNA: TGTGCCAGCAGTTTATTTGATGGGGGTAGGGAGACCCAGTACTTC; CDR3 protein: CASSLFDGGRETQYF; clone size: few; D gene: .; V gene: TRBV28; CDR3 length: 15; J gene: TRBJ2-5
CDR3 DNA: TGTGCAACCCCCCCGACAGGGACCAATGAGCAGTTCTTC; CDR3 protein: CATPPTGTNEQFF; clone size: .; D gene: TRBD1; V gene: TRBV7-9; CDR3 length: 13; J gene: TRBJ2-1
CDR3 DNA: TGTGCCAGCAGCAGAGGGACAGTTGGAAATGAGCAGTTCTTC; CDR3 protein: CASSRGTVGNEQFF; clone size: .; D gene: TRBD1; V gene: TRBV7-2; CDR3 length: 14; J gene: TRBJ2-1
CDR3 DNA: TGTGCCAGCAGCTTGGGCGTAAGCACAGATACGCAGTATTTT; CDR3 protein: CASSLGVSTDTQYF; clone size: .; D gene: .; V gene: TRBV5-4; CDR3 length: 14; J gene: TRBJ2-3
CDR3 DNA: TGTGCCAGCAGTGGTTACAGGGACGGCAATCAGCCCCAGCATTTT; CDR3 protein: CASSGYRDGNQPQHF; clone size: .; D gene: .; V gene: TRBV2; CDR3 length: 15; J gene: TRBJ1-5
CDR3 DNA: TGTGCCAGCATTGCCGGGACGGAGCCTGGCTACACCTTC; CDR3 protein: CASIAGTEPGYTF; clone size: .; D gene: .; V gene: TRBV7-9; CDR3 length: 13; J gene: TRBJ1-2
CDR3 DNA: TGTGCCAGCAGGCCAGCGGGAGGTTCCGGGGAGCTGTTTTTT; CDR3 protein: CASRPAGGSGELFF; clone size: once; D gene: TRBD2; V gene: TRBV7-2; CDR3 length: 14; J gene: TRBJ2-2
CDR3 DNA: TGTGCCAGCAGCTTGGCGTCTAGGAACACTGAAGCTTTCTTT; CDR3 protein: CASSLASRNTEAFF; clone size: .; D gene: .; V gene: TRBV5-6; CDR3 length: 14; J gene: TRBJ1-1
CDR3 DNA: TGTGCCAGCAGTGTAGCGGCTAGCACAGATACGCAGTATTTT; CDR3 protein: CASSVAASTDTQYF; clone size: .; D gene: .; V gene: TRBV2; CDR3 length: 14; J gene: TRBJ2-3
CDR3 DNA: TGTGCCAGCAGCTTAGGACTAGCGGGAGGGAATGAGCAGTTCTTC; CDR3 protein: CASSLGLAGGNEQFF; clone size: .; D gene: TRBD2; V gene: TRBV7-2; CDR3 length: 15; J gene: TRBJ2-1
CDR3 DNA: TGTGCCAGCAGCGTCGGGAATGCGAACACTGAAGCTTTCTTT; CDR3 protein: CASSVGNANTEAFF; clone size: .; D gene: .; V gene: TRBV9; CDR3 length: 14; J gene: TRBJ1-1
CDR3 DNA: TGTGCCAGCAGTTCCCCCGGACGGAGGTACGAGCAGTACTTC; CDR3 protein: CASSSPGRRYEQYF; clone size: .; D gene: .; V gene: TRBV6-5; CDR3 length: 14; J gene: TRBJ2-7
CDR3 DNA: TGTGCCAGCACCGGGAGCGTCTCTGGAAACACCATATATTTT; CDR3 protein: CASTGSVSGNTIYF; clone size: .; D gene: .; V gene: TRBV28; CDR3 length: 14; J gene: TRBJ1-3
CDR3 DNA: TGTGCCAGCAGGGGGGCGGCAGGCAATCAGCCCCAGCATTTT; CDR3 protein: CASRGAAGNQPQHF; clone size: once; D gene: .; V gene: TRBV2; CDR3 length: 14; J gene: TRBJ1-5
CDR3 DNA: TGTGCCAGCAGCCGCCAAGGGACAGCCTATGGCTACACCTTC; CDR3 protein: CASSRQGTAYGYTF; clone size: .; D gene: TRBD1; V gene: TRBV6-1; CDR3 length: 14; J gene: TRBJ1-2
CDR3 DNA: TGTGCCAGCACGACGGAGGACAGGCCCTACGAGCAGTACTTC; CDR3 protein: CASTTEDRPYEQYF; clone size: .; D gene: TRBD1; V gene: TRBV28; CDR3 length: 14; J gene: TRBJ2-7
CDR3 DNA: TGCGCCAGCAGTGAGTTTCCTGACACTGAAGCTTTCTTT; CDR3 protein: CASSEFPDTEAFF; clone size: .; D gene: .; V gene: TRBV10-2; CDR3 length: 13; J gene: TRBJ1-1
CDR3 DNA: TGCAGCGTTGTGACAGGGGGTAATGACTACACCTTC; CDR3 protein: CSVVTGGNDYTF; clone size: .; D gene: TRBD1; V gene: TRBV29-1; CDR3 length: 12; J gene: TRBJ1-2
CDR3 DNA: TGTGCCAGCTCACCCGATTTAGTTAGCACAGATACGCAGTATTTT; CDR3 protein: CASSPDLVSTDTQYF; clone size: .; D gene: .; V gene: TRBV18; CDR3 length: 15; J gene: TRBJ2-3
CDR3 DNA: TGCGCCAGCAGCTTCATGCTAGCGGGAACAAGGCGGTCCTACAATGAGCAGTTCTTC; CDR3 protein: CASSFMLAGTRRSYNEQFF; clone size: once; D gene: TRBD2; V gene: TRBV5-1; CDR3 length: 19; J gene: TRBJ2-1
CDR3 DNA: TGTGCCATCTTAGGACAGGGGGACTATGGCTACACCTTC; CDR3 protein: CAILGQGDYGYTF; clone size: .; D gene: TRBD1; V gene: TRBV10-3; CDR3 length: 13; J gene: TRBJ1-2
CDR3 DNA: TGTGCCTCTTCGAAGGGGCCGCAAGCTTTCTTT; CDR3 protein: CASSKGPQAFF; clone size: few; D gene: .; V gene: TRBV30; CDR3 length: 11; J gene: TRBJ1-1
CDR3 DNA: TGTGCCAGCAGCCAAGTGGCAGGACCCTACGAGCAGTACTTC; CDR3 protein: CASSQVAGPYEQYF; clone size: .; D gene: .; V gene: TRBV14; CDR3 length: 14; J gene: TRBJ2-7
CDR3 DNA: TGTGCCATCACCTCCCCCGGGACCCAAGAAGCTTTCTTT; CDR3 protein: CAITSPGTQEAFF; clone size: .; D gene: .; V gene: TRBV10-3; CDR3 length: 13; J gene: TRBJ1-1
CDR3 DNA: TGTGCCAACCAACTAGCGGGAGGGATCGAGCAGTACTTC; CDR3 protein: CANQLAGGIEQYF; clone size: few; D gene: TRBD2; V gene: TRBV6-4; CDR3 length: 13; J gene: TRBJ2-7
CDR3 DNA: TGTGCCAGCAGTGAGCATAAAGGGACAGGCGATATTTCACCCCTCCACTTT; CDR3 protein: CASSEHKGTGDISPLHF; clone size: .; D gene: TRBD1; V gene: TRBV6-4; CDR3 length: 17; J gene: TRBJ1-6
CDR3 DNA: TGTGCCAGCTCACCTCAGTCGGACAGGGGAACTGAAGCTTTCTTT; CDR3 protein: CASSPQSDRGTEAFF; clone size: .; D gene: TRBD1; V gene: TRBV18; CDR3 length: 15; J gene: TRBJ1-1
CDR3 DNA: TGTGCCAGCAGCCCACACTTTAGTACCGGGGAGCTGTTTTTT; CDR3 protein: CASSPHFSTGELFF; clone size: .; D gene: .; V gene: TRBV11-3; CDR3 length: 14; J gene: TRBJ2-2
CDR3 DNA: TGTGCCAGCAGTGCACAAGTGAACACTGAAGCTTTCTTT; CDR3 protein: CASSAQVNTEAFF; clone size: .; D gene: .; V gene: TRBV6-6; CDR3 length: 13; J gene: TRBJ1-1
CDR3 DNA: TGTGCCAGCAGCGTAGGGACAGGGAATCAAGAGACCCAGTACTTC; CDR3 protein: CASSVGTGNQETQYF; clone size: .; D gene: TRBD1; V gene: TRBV9; CDR3 length: 15; J gene: TRBJ2-5
CDR3 DNA: TGTGCCAGCAGCCCACAGGGAGTCGGGGAGCTGTTTTTT; CDR3 protein: CASSPQGVGELFF; clone size: .; D gene: .; V gene: TRBV2; CDR3 length: 13; J gene: TRBJ2-2
CDR3 DNA: TGTGCCAGCAAGAGGTTCGGAAGCGGCCCCAGGGATGAGCAGTTCTTC; CDR3 protein: CASKRFGSGPRDEQFF; clone size: .; D gene: .; V gene: TRBV11-2; CDR3 length: 16; J gene: TRBJ2-1
CDR3 DNA: TGTGCCAGCAGTTTAGGAGCAGGCCCATCGAGAAAGGACACTGAAGCTTTCTTT; CDR3 protein: CASSLGAGPSRKDTEAFF; clone size: .; D gene: .; V gene: TRBV28; CDR3 length: 18; J gene: TRBJ1-1
CDR3 DNA: TGTGCCAGCAGTTCCCCGGGACAGGGATTATTTGGCTACACCTTC; CDR3 protein: CASSSPGQGLFGYTF; clone size: .; D gene: TRBD1; V gene: TRBV6-5; CDR3 length: 15; J gene: TRBJ1-2
CDR3 DNA: TGTGCCAGCAGGCGAGACAGCACAGATACGCAGTATTTT; CDR3 protein: CASRRDSTDTQYF; clone size: .; D gene: .; V gene: TRBV2; CDR3 length: 13; J gene: TRBJ2-3